The rows below give T cell receptor beta chains drawn from one sample of a study of T cell responses to AZD1222 COVID-19 vaccine. Only in-frame clones appear in the TCRdb table, and some are missing; sequencing was by immunoSEQ multiplex PCR. The sample includes 130,000 or so clones, 90% of them seen just once. The input for sequencing was peripheral blood, taken on day 0 of AZD1222 vaccination. These receptors all stem from an adult in good health. Both conserved end residues are part of each CDR3. The D gene is left open where the match is weak. A row's size may be missing; if present it is once, few, many or a size class.

d_gene: TRBD1
j_gene: TRBJ2-7
abundance: .
v_gene: TRBV6-5
CDR3nt: TGTGCCAGCAGTTACTCGGGACAGGGGACCTACGAGCAGTACTTC
CDR3aa: CASSYSGQGTYEQYF

d_gene: .
j_gene: TRBJ1-3
abundance: .
v_gene: TRBV28
CDR3nt: TGTGCCAGCAGTCTCGCAGGGGCAATAGGAAACACCATATATTTT
CDR3aa: CASSLAGAIGNTIYF

d_gene: .
j_gene: TRBJ1-2
abundance: .
v_gene: TRBV5-1
CDR3nt: TGCGCCAGCAGCTTGGCACCGGTTTCGGACTATGGCTACACCTTC
CDR3aa: CASSLAPVSDYGYTF

d_gene: .
j_gene: TRBJ2-2
abundance: .
v_gene: TRBV5-1
CDR3nt: TGCGCCAGCAGCTTAACTTTAACCGGGGAGCTGTTTTTT
CDR3aa: CASSLTLTGELFF

d_gene: .
j_gene: TRBJ2-7
abundance: .
v_gene: TRBV2
CDR3nt: TGTGCCAGCAGTATGGACTCAACCGGTCTCTACGAGCAGTACTTC
CDR3aa: CASSMDSTGLYEQYF

d_gene: TRBD1
j_gene: TRBJ2-2
abundance: .
v_gene: TRBV19
CDR3nt: TGTGCCAGTATTAACAGGGGGCCTGGCGGGGAGCTGTTTTTT
CDR3aa: CASINRGPGGELFF

d_gene: .
j_gene: TRBJ2-1
abundance: .
v_gene: TRBV6-2/TRBV6-3
CDR3nt: TGTGCCAGCAGTTCGTTACGGTACCCCAATGAGCAGTTCTTC
CDR3aa: CASSSLRYPNEQFF

d_gene: .
j_gene: TRBJ2-3
abundance: .
v_gene: TRBV6-5
CDR3nt: TGTGCCAGCAGTCGTTCCCAGGGCACAGATACGCAGTATTTT
CDR3aa: CASSRSQGTDTQYF

d_gene: .
j_gene: TRBJ1-3
abundance: .
v_gene: TRBV12-3/TRBV12-4
CDR3nt: TGTGCCAGCAGTTTGATGGGCAACACCATATATTTT
CDR3aa: CASSLMGNTIYF

d_gene: TRBD2
j_gene: TRBJ2-2
abundance: .
v_gene: TRBV5-3
CDR3nt: TGTGCCAGAAGGACCGGGGGGATCCCGGGACTAGCGGGAGGTTGGACCGGGGAGCTGTTTTTT
CDR3aa: CARRTGGIPGLAGGWTGELFF

d_gene: .
j_gene: TRBJ1-5
abundance: once
v_gene: TRBV19
CDR3nt: TGTGCCAGTAGTATTTACGGACGGCCTATAGGGACCCTGAGGGGACAGCCCCAGCATTTT
CDR3aa: CASSIYGRPIGTLRGQPQHF

d_gene: TRBD1
j_gene: TRBJ1-5
abundance: .
v_gene: TRBV19
CDR3nt: TGTGCCAGTAGTATGGGGGACAGGGATGTTCAGCCCCAGCATTTT
CDR3aa: CASSMGDRDVQPQHF

d_gene: .
j_gene: TRBJ1-5
abundance: .
v_gene: TRBV7-2
CDR3nt: TGTGCCAGCAGCTCCCAGCAGGGGCGGCAGCCCCAGCATTTT
CDR3aa: CASSSQQGRQPQHF

d_gene: TRBD1
j_gene: TRBJ2-7
abundance: few
v_gene: TRBV7-2
CDR3nt: TGTGCCAGCAGCTTAGCCTGGTACAGGGGGCGCGTCTCCGAGCAGTACTTC
CDR3aa: CASSLAWYRGRVSEQYF

d_gene: .
j_gene: TRBJ1-1
abundance: .
v_gene: TRBV5-4
CDR3nt: TGTGCCAGCAGCTTGCGGATAGGGATTAACACTGAAGCTTTCTTT
CDR3aa: CASSLRIGINTEAFF